Listed here are 15 T cell receptor beta chains from one sample, sequenced in a study of cytomegalovirus exposure and HLA in healthy donors. The PCR contained 60 Vbeta and 13 Jbeta primers. Sequenced by immunoSEQ multiplex PCR; TCRdb stores in-frame clones only, minus some. There are 80,000 to 100,000 clones in the sample; roughly 78% occur only once, and around 7% lies in the top ten. Sequencing was carried out using PBMCs. Every receptor here comes from a man in his thirties or forties in good health and CMV-seronegative.

This clone came up a few times. In DNA form, the CDR3 reads TGTGCCAGCAGCCCCCTGACTAAAGTCGTGGCGGATACGCAGTATTTT. It specifies CASSPLTKVVADTQYF. The chain carries TRBV11-2 and TRBJ2-3; tentatively, D is TRBD2 (5 bases). The CDR3 totals 16 residues. V lost 5 bases and J lost 6, with 21 bases in between. Per germline, CDR1 SGHAT and CDR2 FQNNGV.

Note on this clone: This CDR3 is also generated by other DNA sequences in the sample. The gene calls are TRBV27 and TRBJ2-7; D remains unclear. The V and J ends lost 2 bases and 3 bases respectively, with 8 bases between them. The CDR3 length is 13 residues. Germline CDR1 reads MNHEY; CDR2 reads SMNVEV (reference sequence). The CDR3 nucleotides are TGTGCCAGCAGTTTAAACAGTTACTACGAGCAGTACTTC. It specifies CASSLNSYYEQYF.

The genes are TRBV30 and TRBJ1-2; perhaps TRBD1 as D (6 bases). Looked up from germline, CDR1 is GTSNPN and CDR2 is SVGIG (reference sequence). V was clipped by 0 bases and J by 3 bases, with 17 bases between them. The CDR3 is made up of 16 amino acids. The CDR3 spells CAWSVSGQGKHYGYTF. CDR3 nucleotides: TGTGCCTGGAGTGTAAGCGGCCAGGGGAAACACTATGGCTACACCTTC.

The chain employs TRBV12-5 and TRBJ1-5; 9 nucleotides align to TRBD1. The germline gives CDR1 LGHNT, CDR2 FRNRAP. CDR3 length: 15 amino acids. V shed 5 bases and J 4 bases; nucleotides not matched to a gene: 6. Here the CDR3 DNA reads TGTGCTAGTGGTGTCCGGGGGACAGGGAATCAGCCCCAGCATTTT. Translating it yields CASGVRGTGNQPQHF.

The chain carries TRBV19 and TRBJ1-1, with 8 bases lining up with TRBD1. This CDR3 has 12 residues. The germline gives CDR1 LNHDA, CDR2 SQIVND (reference sequence). With V trimmed by 9 bases and J by 4 bases, 4 bases remained unmatched. The CDR3 DNA follows: TGTGCCAGCGGTACAGGGGGCACTGAAGCTTTCTTT. Protein sequence: CASGTGGTEAFF.

The chain has TRBV5-8 and TRBJ1-4; 8 bases match TRBD1. Germline loops: CDR1 SGHTS, CDR2 YDEGEE. V was pared by 4 bases and J by 6 bases, with 8 bases of the junction left unmatched. The CDR3 has 15 amino acids. The CDR3 bases are TGTGCCAGCAGCATGTCCAGGGGGCTATATGAAAAACTGTTTTTT. As protein: CASSMSRGLYEKLFF.

The chain couples TRBV2 to TRBJ1-1; possibly TRBD1 for D (5 bases). The CDR3 totals 13 residues. V lost 3 bases and J 10 bases, leaving 15 bases between the germline ends. The germline V gene encodes CDR1 SNHLY and CDR2 FYNNEI. CDR3 sequence (DNA): TGTGCCAGCAGTGACGGGGGTCTCAGAGGAGCTTTCTTT. This translates into CASSDGGLRGAFF.

The count of this clone is one. The chain combines TRBV19 with TRBJ1-5; D ambiguous. Germline V gene data show CDR1 as LNHDA and CDR2 as SQIVND (reference sequence). This CDR3 is built from 13 residues. V shed 1 base and J shed 4 bases, with 5 bases lying between them. DNA of the CDR3: TGTGCCAGTAGTATAGGAGATAATCAGCCCCAGCATTTT. This encodes CASSIGDNQPQHF.

The chain combines TRBV5-1 with TRBJ2-2; 7 bases are shared with TRBD1. Germline assignment: CDR1 SGHRS and CDR2 YFSETQ. This CDR3 is built from 14 residues. V was clipped by 4 bases and J by 5 bases; unmatched bases: 5. CDR3: CASSLDRETGELFF. The DNA for the CDR3 is TGCGCCAGCAGCCTCGACAGGGAGACCGGGGAGCTGTTTTTT.

V and J are TRBV18 and TRBJ2-7; TRBD2 aligns across 8 bases. The CDR3 is made up of 13 amino acids. V dropped 3 bases and J dropped 5; count of bases not matched to a gene: 3. The V gene's germline CDR1 is KGHSH and CDR2 LQKENI. DNA for the CDR3: TGTGCCAGCTCACCCGGCGGGGGGAACGAGCAGTACTTC. It codes for CASSPGGGNEQYF.

The J gene is TRBJ2-5, the V gene TRBV5-1; tentatively, D is TRBD2 (5 bases). The CDR3 covers 15 residues. Trimming cost V 0 bases and J 1 base, with 10 bases left between them. From germline, CDR1 is SGHRS and CDR2 YFSETQ. The CDR3 is CASSLGLGSQETQYF. The CDR3 DNA follows: TGCGCCAGCAGCTTGGGGCTTGGGAGCCAAGAGACCCAGTACTTC.

V is TRBV18 and J is TRBJ2-7, with D possibly TRBD1 on 6 matching bases. Germline V gene lookup returns CDR1 KGHSH and CDR2 LQKENI. V was clipped by 2 bases and J by 5 bases, with 10 bases between them. The CDR3 loop spans 13 amino acids. In DNA, the CDR3 is TGTGCCAGCTCACCAGGGACATCGGACGAGCAGTACTTC. It encodes CASSPGTSDEQYF.

J is TRBJ2-3 and V is TRBV27; possible D gene TRBD2, 6 bases. This CDR3 is 16 amino acids long. Germline-derived CDR1 and CDR2 are MNHEY and SMNVEV (reference sequence). V lost 1 base and J 2 bases, leaving 13 bases between the germline ends. The CDR3 nucleotides are TGTGCCAGCAGTTTATTCGCGGGAACTGTCACAGATACGCAGTATTTT. It encodes CASSLFAGTVTDTQYF.

The genes are TRBV20-1 and TRBJ2-7; 8 nucleotides agree with TRBD2. J was trimmed by 7 bases and V by 5 bases; bases with no gene match: 4. Looked up from germline, CDR1 is DFQATT and CDR2 is SNEGSKA (reference sequence). This CDR3 comprises 11 residues. The CDR3 nucleotides read TGCAGTGCTTTCCCGGGGGGGGAGCAGTACTTC. Translation gives CSAFPGGEQYF.

The chain carries TRBV5-1 and TRBJ2-3, with 9 bases fitting TRBD2. Looked up from germline, CDR1 is SGHRS and CDR2 is YFSETQ. Trimming removed 1 base from V and 2 bases from J; junction bases left unmatched: 14. The CDR3 loop spans 19 amino acids. The CDR3 protein is CASSLTNSLAGLVTDTQYF. The CDR3 DNA reads as TGCGCCAGCAGCTTGACTAATTCTCTAGCGGGACTAGTCACAGATACGCAGTATTTT.